This T cell receptor beta chain was identified during a study of shared clonotypes between healthy human individuals. Measured with immunoSEQ multiplex PCR; TCRdb has only the in-frame clones, and not every one. In the table there are some 2,000,000 clones, approximately 96% of which are singletons. Trimming shortened V by 8 bases and J by 3 bases, and 12 bases separated the two germline ends. CDR1 and CDR2 from the germline V gene are MNHGY and SVAAGI. This CDR3 spans 13 amino acids. The rearrangement uses TRBV6-9 and TRBJ2-3; D possibly corresponds to TRBD1 (6 bases). The sample was naive CD4+ T cells sorted from blood. Subset here: CD45RA+ positively selected. The origin of this receptor is a man younger than 35 in good health. The CDR3 loop is CASQGMETDTQYF. The CDR3 nucleotides are TGTGCCAGCCAGGGGATGGAGACAGATACGCAGTATTTT.